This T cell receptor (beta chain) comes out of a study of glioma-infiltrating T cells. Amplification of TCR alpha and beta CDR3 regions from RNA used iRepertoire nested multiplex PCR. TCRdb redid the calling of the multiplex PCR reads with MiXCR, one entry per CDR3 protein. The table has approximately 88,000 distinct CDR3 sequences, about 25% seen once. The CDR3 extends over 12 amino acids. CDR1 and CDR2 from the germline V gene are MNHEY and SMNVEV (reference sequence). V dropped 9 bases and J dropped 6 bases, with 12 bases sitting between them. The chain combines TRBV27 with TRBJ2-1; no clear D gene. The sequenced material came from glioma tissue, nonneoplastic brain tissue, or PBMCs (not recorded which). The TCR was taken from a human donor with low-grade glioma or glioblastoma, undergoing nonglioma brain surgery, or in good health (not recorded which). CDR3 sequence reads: CASFDTPNEQFF. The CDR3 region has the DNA TGTGCCAGTTTTGATACCCCCAATGAGCAGTTCTTC.